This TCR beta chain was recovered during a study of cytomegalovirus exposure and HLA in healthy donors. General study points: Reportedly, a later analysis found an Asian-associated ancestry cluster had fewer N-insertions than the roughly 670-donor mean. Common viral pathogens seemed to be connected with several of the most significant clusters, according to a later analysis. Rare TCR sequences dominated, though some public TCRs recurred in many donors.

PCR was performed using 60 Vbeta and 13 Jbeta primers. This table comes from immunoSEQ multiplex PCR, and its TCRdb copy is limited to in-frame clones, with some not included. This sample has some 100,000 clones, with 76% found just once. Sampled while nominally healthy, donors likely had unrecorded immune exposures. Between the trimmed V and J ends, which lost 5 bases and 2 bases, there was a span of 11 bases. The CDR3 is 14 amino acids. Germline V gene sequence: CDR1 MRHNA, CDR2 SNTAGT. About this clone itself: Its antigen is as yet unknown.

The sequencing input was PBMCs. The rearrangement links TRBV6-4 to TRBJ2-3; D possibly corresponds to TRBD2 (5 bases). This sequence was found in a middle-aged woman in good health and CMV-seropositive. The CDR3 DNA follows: TGTGCCAGCAGTCCAAGCGGAATCACAGATACGCAGTATTTT. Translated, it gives CASSPSGITDTQYF.